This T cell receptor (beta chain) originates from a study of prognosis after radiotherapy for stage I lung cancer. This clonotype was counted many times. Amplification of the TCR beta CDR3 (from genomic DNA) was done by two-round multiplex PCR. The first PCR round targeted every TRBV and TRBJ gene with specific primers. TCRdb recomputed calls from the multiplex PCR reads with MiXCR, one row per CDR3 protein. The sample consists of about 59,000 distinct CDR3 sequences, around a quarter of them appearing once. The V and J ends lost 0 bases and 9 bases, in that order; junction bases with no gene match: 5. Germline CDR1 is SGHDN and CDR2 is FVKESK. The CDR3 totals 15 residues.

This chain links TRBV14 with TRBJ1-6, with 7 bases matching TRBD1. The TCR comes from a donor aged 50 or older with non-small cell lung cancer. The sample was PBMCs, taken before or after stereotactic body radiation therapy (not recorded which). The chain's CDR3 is CASSQEWDSSSPLHF. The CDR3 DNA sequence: TGTGCCAGCAGCCAAGAATGGGACAGCAGTTCACCCCTCCACTTT. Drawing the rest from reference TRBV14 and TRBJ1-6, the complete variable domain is EAGVTQFPSHSVIEKGQTVTLRCDPISGHDNLYWYRRVMGKEIKFLLHFVKESKQDESGMPNNRFLAERTGGTYSTLKVQPAELEDSGVYFCASSQEWDSSSPLHFGNGTRLTVT.